The 7 T cell receptor beta chains reported below all come from one sample, sequenced in a study of a mutant IDH1 vaccine in newly diagnosed glioma. Generated by immunoSEQ multiplex PCR, the TCRdb table keeps only in-frame clones and is missing some. This table holds about 130,000 clones, 80% found once. These receptors lack a known antigen. The sample's time point: week 11, during vaccination. It was 300 ug of mutant IDH1 20-mer peptide that made up each vaccine dose, given with topical imiquimod. The sample consisted of PBMCs, taken from a glioma patient whose treatment included an IDH1 peptide vaccine. Source of these receptors: a middle-aged man with glioma.

The chain combines TRBV6-5 with TRBJ1-3; TRBD1 matches 9 bases. Germline V gives CDR1 MNHEY, CDR2 SVGAGI. The V gene end was trimmed by 6 bases and the J gene end by 0 bases; junction bases not matched to a gene: 3. The CDR3 spans 15 residues. This CDR3 reads CASRDRGGSGNTIYF. The DNA for the CDR3 is TGTGCCAGCAGGGACAGGGGTGGCTCTGGAAACACCATATATTTT.

This chain connects TRBV28 to TRBJ1-4; TRBD1 matches at 8 bases. The CDR3 spans 15 residues. Unmatched junction bases numbered 10, after V lost 5 bases and J lost 8 bases. From germline, CDR1 is MDHEN and CDR2 SYDVKM. DNA of the CDR3: TGTGCCAGCAGTGTATCAGGGGGCGCACGGGAAAAACTGTTTTTT. It specifies CASSVSGGAREKLFF.

The CDR3 reads CASSYSSGRDADTQYF. In DNA, the CDR3 is TGTGCCAGCAGCTACTCTAGCGGGAGAGACGCAGATACGCAGTATTTT. The chain has TRBV5-4 and TRBJ2-3; TRBD2 agrees at 10 bases. Germline assignment: CDR1 SGHNT and CDR2 YYREEE (reference sequence). The CDR3 runs 16 residues. V was clipped by 3 bases and J by 4 bases; unmatched bases: 8.

This sequence joins TRBV6-5 and TRBJ1-4; D possibly corresponds to TRBD1 (5 bases). This CDR3 has 14 amino acids. Germline CDR1 reads MNHEY; CDR2 reads SVGAGI. The ends were cut back, 6 bases at V and 1 base at J, with 9 bases in the middle. CDR3 sequence (DNA): TGTGCCAGCAGACGCGGGGGAACTAATGAAAAACTGTTTTTT. It yields the protein CASRRGGTNEKLFF.

Only one count was recorded for this clone. V gene TRBV7-2 combines with J gene TRBJ1-5, with a weak D call TRBD1 (5 bases). The CDR3 covers 13 residues. Germline CDR1 is SGHTA and CDR2 is FQGNSA. Trimming removed 1 base at V and 9 bases at J, with 10 bases between. CDR3 loop: CASSLVGERPQHF. For the CDR3, the DNA is TGTGCCAGCAGCTTAGTGGGGGAAAGGCCCCAGCATTTT.

Comments on this clone: This may come from a read error, since a much larger clone is one base off. V usage is TRBV6-4 and J usage is TRBJ2-1; a possible D gene is TRBD1 (6 bases). The V gene's germline CDR1 is MRHNA and CDR2 SNTAGT. Trimming shortened V by 6 bases and J by 0 bases, and 9 bases separated the two germline ends. The CDR3 runs to 14 residues. The CDR3 here is CASSQGGSYNEQFF. The CDR3 nucleotides are TGTGCCAGCAGCCAAGGGGGCTCCTACAATGAGCAGTTCTTC.

The chain has TRBV4-3 and TRBJ2-7; 9 nucleotides align to TRBD2. After removal of 0 bases from V and 4 bases from J, the junction contained 4 bases not matched to a gene. The length of the CDR3 is 15 residues. The V gene's germline CDR1 is LGHNA and CDR2 YSLEER. This CDR3 reads CASSQDAGGRYEQYF. In nucleotides, the CDR3 is TGCGCCAGCAGCCAAGATGCGGGAGGGAGGTACGAGCAGTACTTC.